This is a list of T cell receptor beta chains from one sample in a study of blood T cell repertoires in COVID-19. Some clones are missing from TCRdb's copy, which holds only in-frame ones; the method was immunoSEQ multiplex PCR. Among roughly 130,000 clones listed, approximately 80% were seen once. The material sequenced was peripheral blood. The receptors come from a man aged 70 or older with acute or convalescent COVID-19. Both conserved end residues are part of each CDR3. D genes are given only for firm matches. Some rows mark clone size as missing; the rest say once, few, many or name a class of expanded clone.

d_call clone_size j_call cdr3_length v_call cdr3_aa cdr3_nt
. . TRBJ2-3 16 TRBV27 CASSLAGLHHSDTQYF TGTGCCAGCAGTTTAGCGGGACTCCATCATTCAGATACGCAGTATTTT
. . TRBJ1-2 11 TRBV24-1 CATSDTGGYTF TGTGCCACCAGTGATACCGGTGGCTACACCTTC
TRBD1 . TRBJ2-1 13 TRBV7-2 CASSSRQGNEQFF TGTGCCAGCAGCTCCCGACAGGGCAATGAGCAGTTCTTC
TRBD1 . TRBJ1-3 15 TRBV5-1 CASSKETGSGNTIYF TGCGCCAGCAGCAAGGAGACAGGGTCTGGAAACACCATATATTTT
. . TRBJ2-1 13 TRBV4-1 CASSQSRENEQFF TGCGCCAGCAGCCAGTCACGGGAAAATGAGCAGTTCTTC
. . TRBJ1-1 11 TRBV28 CASLLGGEAFF TGTGCCAGCCTCTTAGGCGGTGAAGCTTTCTTT
. . TRBJ1-1 12 TRBV29-1 CSVGHTLTEAFF TGCAGCGTTGGGCATACCCTCACTGAAGCTTTCTTT
. . TRBJ1-3 15 TRBV19 CASSITESSGNTIYF TGTGCCAGTAGTATCACAGAGAGCTCTGGAAACACCATATATTTT
. . TRBJ2-1 11 TRBV19 CASRQYNEQFF TGTGCCAGTAGGCAGTACAATGAGCAGTTCTTC
TRBD1 . TRBJ2-3 15 TRBV9 CASSVVQGAIDTQYF TGTGCCAGCAGCGTGGTACAGGGGGCCATAGATACGCAGTATTTT
. . TRBJ1-1 12 TRBV18 CASSAPLSKAFF TGTGCCAGCTCAGCACCCCTAAGTAAGGCTTTCTTT
. . TRBJ1-2 13 TRBV6-5 CASSKGGNYGYTF TGTGCCAGCAGCAAGGGAGGTAACTATGGCTACACCTTC
TRBD2 few TRBJ2-3 14 TRBV10-1 CAGAGASGTDTQYF TGCGCAGGAGCGGGGGCCTCAGGCACAGATACGCAGTATTTT
. . TRBJ1-1 13 TRBV11-2 CASSLGSGTEAFF TGTGCCAGCAGCTTAGGCTCGGGCACTGAAGCTTTCTTT
. . TRBJ2-3 16 TRBV4-1 CASSQDLSGRADTQYF TGCGCCAGCAGCCAAGATCTATCAGGGCGTGCAGATACGCAGTATTTT
TRBD2 . TRBJ2-7 16 TRBV14 CASSSQYIAGSYEQYF TGTGCCAGCAGCTCGCAATATATAGCGGGCTCCTACGAGCAGTACTTC